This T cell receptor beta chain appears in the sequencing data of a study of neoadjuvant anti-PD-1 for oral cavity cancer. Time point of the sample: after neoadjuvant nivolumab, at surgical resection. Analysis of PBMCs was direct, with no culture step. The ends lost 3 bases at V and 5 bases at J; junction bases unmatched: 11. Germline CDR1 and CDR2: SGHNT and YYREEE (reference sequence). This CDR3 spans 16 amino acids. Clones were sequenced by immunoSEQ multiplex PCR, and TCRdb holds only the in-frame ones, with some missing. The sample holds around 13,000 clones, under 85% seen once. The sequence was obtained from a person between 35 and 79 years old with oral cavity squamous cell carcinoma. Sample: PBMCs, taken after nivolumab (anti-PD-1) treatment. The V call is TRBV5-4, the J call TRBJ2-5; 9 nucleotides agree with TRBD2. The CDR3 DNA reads TGTGCCAGCAGCTCGGAACATACTAGCGGGCGGGAGACCCAGTACTTC. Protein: CASSSEHTSGRETQYF.